The 12 T cell receptor beta chains listed next were all sequenced from one sample in a study of cytomegalovirus exposure and HLA in healthy donors. PCR involved 60 Vbeta and 13 Jbeta primers. The data were produced by immunoSEQ multiplex PCR, yet TCRdb's version contains in-frame clones alone and is incomplete. The sample gives approximately 80,000 clones, around 70% of which show up once; around 10% is in the top ten. The material sequenced was PBMCs. Receptors were obtained from a woman between 40 and 50 years old in good health and CMV-seropositive.

The rearrangement joins TRBV7-9 to TRBJ1-2; perhaps TRBD1 as D (6 bases). Germline-derived CDR1 and CDR2 are SEHNR and FQNEAQ (reference sequence). The CDR3 loop spans 16 amino acids. With 1 base removed from V and 2 bases from J, the gap between germline ends came to 14 bases. DNA for the CDR3: TGTGCCAGCAGCTTAGGGGTTCAGGGGAGAAACTATGGCTACACCTTC. Residues: CASSLGVQGRNYGYTF.

This clone was detected only once. The chain has TRBV7-9 and TRBJ1-4; tentatively, D is TRBD1 (6 bases). This CDR3 is built from 16 residues. CDR1 is SEHNR, CDR2 FQNEAQ, per germline (reference sequence). V gave up 5 bases and J gave up 0 bases, with 13 bases separating them. The CDR3 DNA is TGTGCCAGCAGCCAACAGGGCTTCACAACTAATGAAAAACTGTTTTTT. Amino acids: CASSQQGFTTNEKLFF. Full variable domain (rest looked up from reference TRBV7-9 and TRBJ1-4): DTGVSQNPRHKITKRGQNVTFRCDPISEHNRLYWYRQTLGQGPEFLTYFQNEAQLEKSRLLSDRFSAERPKGSFSTLEIQRTEQGDSAMYLCASSQQGFTTNEKLFFGSGTQLSVL.

This chain links TRBV27 with TRBJ1-3; D gene ambiguous. The CDR3 has 15 amino acids. The V gene's germline CDR1 is MNHEY and CDR2 SMNVEV (reference sequence). V lost 4 bases and J lost 2, with 12 bases in between. CDR3 protein: CASSSQAPPGNTIYF. The DNA of the CDR3 is TGTGCCAGCAGTTCCCAGGCCCCACCTGGAAACACCATATATTTT.

This rearrangement joins TRBV5-6 to TRBJ1-3, with D unresolved. The germline gives CDR1 SGHDT, CDR2 YYEEEE. The V and J ends lost 5 bases and 4 bases respectively, with 10 bases between them. The CDR3 spans 13 residues. Here the CDR3 DNA reads TGTGCCAGCAGTCGGTTGAGGGGAAACACCATATATTTT. This codes for CASSRLRGNTIYF. Complete variable domain (other parts from reference TRBV5-6 and TRBJ1-3): DAGVTQSPTHLIKTRGQQVTLRCSPKSGHDTVSWYQQALGQGPQFIFQYYEEEERQRGNFPDRFSGHQFPNYSSELNVNALLLGDSALYLCASSRLRGNTIYFGEGSWLTVV.

This rearrangement joins TRBV7-2 to TRBJ2-7, with 9 bases that match TRBD2. V shed 5 bases, J shed 5 bases, and the junction held 10 bases outside the gene matches. CDR3 length: 15 residues. CDR1 is SGHTA and CDR2 is FQGNSA in the germline V gene. The CDR3 DNA reads as TGTGCCAGCAGCGCATATAGCGGGAGTTTAAACGAGCAGTACTTC. Protein sequence: CASSAYSGSLNEQYF.

The chain is built from TRBV30 and TRBJ2-1; D remains unclear. The CDR3 has 12 amino acids. Germline V lookup: CDR1 GTSNPN, CDR2 SVGIG (reference sequence). Trimming pared 4 bases from V and 4 bases from J, leaving 8 bases between. The CDR3 here is CAWTPRYNEQFF. CDR3 nucleotide sequence: TGTGCCTGGACCCCCAGGTACAATGAGCAGTTCTTC.

The chain carries TRBV6-1 and TRBJ2-3, with 7 bases identical to TRBD2. V trimming: 8 bases; J trimming: 4 bases; junction bases outside the gene matches: 12. Germline CDR1 reads MNHNS; CDR2 reads SASEGT. CDR3 length: 15 amino acids. CDR3 region: CASPSWEGSADTQYF. In DNA, the CDR3 is TGTGCCAGCCCAAGTTGGGAGGGGAGCGCAGATACGCAGTATTTT.

The V call is TRBV5-4, the J call TRBJ1-1; D is undetermined. From germline, CDR1 is SGHNT and CDR2 YYREEE (reference sequence). Trimming took 2 bases from V and 0 from J, leaving 5 bases between them. There are 13 residues in the CDR3. CDR3 DNA: TGTGCCAGCAGCTTTACAGTGAACACTGAAGCTTTCTTT. The encoded protein is CASSFTVNTEAFF. Combining the CDR3 with reference TRBV5-4 and TRBJ1-1 gives the whole variable domain ETGVTQSPTHLIKTRGQQVTLRCSSQSGHNTVSWYQQALGQGPQFIFQYYREEENGRGNFPPRFSGLQFPNYSSELNVNALELDDSALYLCASSFTVNTEAFFGQGTRLTVV.

The chain links TRBV1 to TRBJ1-4; the table's D call of TRBD1 was not tested on the DNA. TRBV1 is a documented pseudogene. This CDR3 is 16 amino acids long. The CDR3 loop reads CTSSQDRSVTNEKLFF. The CDR3 coding sequence is TGCACCAGCAGCCAAGATCGATCAGTTACTAATGAAAAACTGTTTTTT.

This clone was counted between two and nine times. V and J are TRBV5-4 and TRBJ1-4, with 10 bases aligning to TRBD1. The germline CDR1 and CDR2 sequences are SGHNT and YYREEE (reference sequence). This CDR3 region has 16 residues. The V and J ends lost 1 base and 5 bases, in that order; junction bases with no gene match: 5. CDR3: CASSLPPGQGNEKLFF. CDR3 DNA sequence: TGTGCCAGCAGCTTGCCGCCGGGACAGGGGAATGAAAAACTGTTTTTT.

This clone was observed a few times. J is TRBJ1-2 and V is TRBV28; 9 bases align to TRBD1. The CDR3 has 14 residues. CDR1 and CDR2 (germline): MDHEN, SYDVKM. The trim removed 3 bases at V and 4 bases at J, leaving 3 bases unmatched. CDR3 residues: CASSFRTGVYGYTF. The CDR3 bases are TGTGCCAGCAGTTTCAGGACAGGGGTCTATGGCTACACCTTC.

The chain carries TRBV7-2 and TRBJ1-2, with TRBD1 matching over 7 bases. Germline V gives CDR1 SGHTA, CDR2 FQGNSA. This CDR3 comprises 14 residues. V was clipped by 5 bases and J by 4 bases; unmatched bases: 7. CDR3 nucleotides: TGTGCCAGCAGCCCCCCGGGACAGAGCTATGGCTACACCTTC. Amino acids: CASSPPGQSYGYTF.